This T cell receptor beta chain is from a study of metastatic and nonmetastatic thyroid tumors. Study observations and caveats: Versus benign nodules, malignant thyroid tumors reportedly had significantly higher TCR beta diversity, in blood and tumor.

No patient had received any treatment before thyroid surgery. This clone was detected many times. Its antigen is still unknown. With MiXCR, TCRdb reprocessed the PCR reads. The sample has 10,000 to 15,000 clones; about 23% are singletons. The CDR3 length is 11 residues. V lost 3 bases to trimming and J lost 8 bases, with 10 bases between them. From germline, CDR1 is SQVTM and CDR2 ANQGSEA. This chain connects TRBV29-1 to TRBJ1-2; no clear D. Sample: blood. This TCR came from a female donor with papillary thyroid cancer or a benign thyroid nodule (not recorded which). Some clones in this sample may be carry-over from other donors' samples. CDR3 coding DNA: TGCAGCGTTGAGCAGGCCCTAGGCTACACCTTC. It yields the protein CSVEQALGYTF.